Listed below are T cell receptor beta chains from one sample, sequenced in a study of control samples from healthy donors and cancer patients. Repertoires were generated with immunoSEQ multiplex PCR, while TCRdb's copy carries only in-frame clones and drops some. In the table there are 100,000 to 150,000 clones, about 93% of which are singletons. Sequencing was performed on PBMCs. All receptors come from a man aged 45-65 years with head and neck cancer. Each CDR3 is given with its conserved first and last residue. The order of the fields is J gene, D gene, CDR3 length, clone size, V gene, CDR3 DNA, CDR3 protein. The D gene is left open where the match is weak. Expanded clones get a size class; other rows say once, few or many, or leave the size out.

J gene: TRBJ1-1
D gene: -
CDR3 length: 16
clone size: -
V gene: TRBV19
CDR3 DNA: TGTGCCAGTAGTAACCTTCGGGACACCCGGACCACTGAAGCTTTCTTT
CDR3 protein: CASSNLRDTRTTEAFF

J gene: TRBJ1-4
D gene: TRBD1
CDR3 length: 15
clone size: -
V gene: TRBV4-1
CDR3 DNA: TGCGCCAGCAGCCGAGCGGGACAGGAAAATGAAAAACTGTTTTTT
CDR3 protein: CASSRAGQENEKLFF

J gene: TRBJ1-1
D gene: -
CDR3 length: 14
clone size: -
V gene: TRBV6-5
CDR3 DNA: TGTGCCAGCATCCCGGGGGGGCAAAGGACTGAAGCTTTCTTT
CDR3 protein: CASIPGGQRTEAFF

J gene: TRBJ2-1
D gene: -
CDR3 length: 15
clone size: -
V gene: TRBV9
CDR3 DNA: TGTGCCAGCAGCTCTCAATGGGGAGGTGGGGGACCGCAGTTCTTC
CDR3 protein: CASSSQWGGGGPQFF

J gene: TRBJ2-1
D gene: TRBD2
CDR3 length: 15
clone size: -
V gene: TRBV5-1
CDR3 DNA: TGCGCCAGCAGCTTGGCGACTAGCGGGGAGGCACAGCAGTTCTTC
CDR3 protein: CASSLATSGEAQQFF

J gene: TRBJ1-4
D gene: -
CDR3 length: 14
clone size: -
V gene: TRBV5-1
CDR3 DNA: TGCGCCAGCAGCTTGGCGGGCAGGGGTGAAAAACTGTTTTTT
CDR3 protein: CASSLAGRGEKLFF

J gene: TRBJ1-4
D gene: -
CDR3 length: 15
clone size: -
V gene: TRBV19
CDR3 DNA: TGTGCCAGTAACCCAGACAGCGCAACTAATGAAAAACTGTTTTTT
CDR3 protein: CASNPDSATNEKLFF

J gene: TRBJ2-3
D gene: TRBD2
CDR3 length: 16
clone size: once
V gene: TRBV6-2/TRBV6-3
CDR3 DNA: TGTGCCAGCAGTCTACTAGCGTCGCTTAGCACAGATACGCAGTATTTT
CDR3 protein: CASSLLASLSTDTQYF

J gene: TRBJ1-3
D gene: -
CDR3 length: 12
clone size: -
V gene: TRBV10-3
CDR3 DNA: TGTGCCATCGGTGGTACTGGAAACACCATATATTTT
CDR3 protein: CAIGGTGNTIYF

J gene: TRBJ2-5
D gene: -
CDR3 length: 14
clone size: few
V gene: TRBV5-1
CDR3 DNA: TGCGCCAGCAGCTTGGACAGGGGGGGGGAGACCCAGTACTTC
CDR3 protein: CASSLDRGGETQYF

J gene: TRBJ1-2
D gene: -
CDR3 length: 16
clone size: few
V gene: TRBV27
CDR3 DNA: TGTGCCAGCAGTTTATCTATGCAGGGGACACACTATGGCTACACCTTC
CDR3 protein: CASSLSMQGTHYGYTF

J gene: TRBJ2-3
D gene: TRBD2
CDR3 length: 15
clone size: -
V gene: TRBV5-8
CDR3 DNA: TGTGCCAGCAGCTCGGGGGGGGCTTTCACAGATACGCAGTATTTT
CDR3 protein: CASSSGGAFTDTQYF

J gene: TRBJ1-4
D gene: TRBD1
CDR3 length: 14
clone size: once
V gene: TRBV11-2
CDR3 DNA: TGTGCCAGCAGCACGGGACAGGGACGAGAAAAACTGTTTTTT
CDR3 protein: CASSTGQGREKLFF

J gene: TRBJ2-3
D gene: TRBD1
CDR3 length: 17
clone size: -
V gene: TRBV7-9
CDR3 DNA: TGTGCCAGCAGCTTTCGGACAGGGGGCAATTTAGGAGATACGCAGTATTTT
CDR3 protein: CASSFRTGGNLGDTQYF

J gene: TRBJ1-2
D gene: TRBD1
CDR3 length: 19
clone size: once
V gene: TRBV4-1
CDR3 DNA: TGCGCCAGCAGCCAAGGTCTCAGGACAGGGGGCAGTGCTTACTATGGCTACACCTTC
CDR3 protein: CASSQGLRTGGSAYYGYTF

J gene: TRBJ2-3
D gene: -
CDR3 length: 13
clone size: -
V gene: TRBV7-2
CDR3 DNA: TGTGCCAGCAGCGACGGGGGTTGGGATACGCAGTATTTT
CDR3 protein: CASSDGGWDTQYF

J gene: TRBJ1-1
D gene: TRBD1
CDR3 length: 15
clone size: -
V gene: TRBV6-5
CDR3 DNA: TGTGCCAGCAGCCCCGCCCGGACAGGGAGCCGTGGGGCTTTCTTT
CDR3 protein: CASSPARTGSRGAFF

J gene: TRBJ1-5
D gene: TRBD1
CDR3 length: 15
clone size: -
V gene: TRBV18
CDR3 DNA: TGTGCCAGCTCACCACTGGGGACAGGGAATCAGCCCCAGCATTTT
CDR3 protein: CASSPLGTGNQPQHF

J gene: TRBJ1-1
D gene: TRBD1
CDR3 length: 18
clone size: -
V gene: TRBV7-7
CDR3 DNA: TGTGCCAGCAGCTTGGGACAGGGGACGGATTTTATGAACACTGAAGCTTTCTTT
CDR3 protein: CASSLGQGTDFMNTEAFF

J gene: TRBJ1-2
D gene: -
CDR3 length: 15
clone size: -
V gene: TRBV5-6
CDR3 DNA: TGTGCCAGCAGCTTGGGGGCAAGCCTAGGTTATGGCTACACCTTC
CDR3 protein: CASSLGASLGYGYTF

J gene: TRBJ1-6
D gene: TRBD1
CDR3 length: 15
clone size: -
V gene: TRBV9
CDR3 DNA: TGTGCCAGCAGCGTAGGGACAGGGGGTGGTTCACCCCTCCACTTT
CDR3 protein: CASSVGTGGGSPLHF

J gene: TRBJ1-4
D gene: TRBD1
CDR3 length: 17
clone size: -
V gene: TRBV7-9
CDR3 DNA: TGTGCCAGCAGTCTCTGGACAGGACGGAGGACTAATGAAAAACTGTTTTTT
CDR3 protein: CASSLWTGRRTNEKLFF

J gene: TRBJ2-3
D gene: -
CDR3 length: 17
clone size: -
V gene: TRBV7-9
CDR3 DNA: TGTGCCAGCAGCTTAGCGTCCAGCACCGGGGTGGGGGATACGCAGTATTTT
CDR3 protein: CASSLASSTGVGDTQYF

J gene: TRBJ1-6
D gene: -
CDR3 length: 8
clone size: once
V gene: TRBV12-3/TRBV12-4
CDR3 DNA: TGTGCCAGGGTCCCCCTCCACTTT
CDR3 protein: CARVPLHF

J gene: TRBJ2-5
D gene: -
CDR3 length: 13
clone size: -
V gene: TRBV5-6
CDR3 DNA: TGTGCCAGCAGCTTAGGCGGGGTAGAGACCCAGTACTTC
CDR3 protein: CASSLGGVETQYF

J gene: TRBJ2-3
D gene: TRBD2
CDR3 length: 18
clone size: -
V gene: TRBV7-9
CDR3 DNA: TGTGCCAGCAGCTTAGGGACTAGCGGGGGGGTCTCCACAGATACGCAGTATTTT
CDR3 protein: CASSLGTSGGVSTDTQYF

J gene: TRBJ2-3
D gene: TRBD2
CDR3 length: 18
clone size: -
V gene: TRBV6-4
CDR3 DNA: TGTGCCAGCAGTGAAGGACTAGCGGCCTCCTCGAGCACAGATACGCAGTATTTT
CDR3 protein: CASSEGLAASSSTDTQYF

J gene: TRBJ1-6
D gene: TRBD1
CDR3 length: 14
clone size: -
V gene: TRBV18
CDR3 DNA: TGTGCCAGCTCACCGGGACAGGAGAATTCACCCCTCCACTTT
CDR3 protein: CASSPGQENSPLHF

J gene: TRBJ1-2
D gene: -
CDR3 length: 15
clone size: -
V gene: TRBV4-3
CDR3 DNA: TGCGCCAGCAGCCAAGACTTCAGGGGAGCGAGAGGCTACACCTTC
CDR3 protein: CASSQDFRGARGYTF

J gene: TRBJ2-3
D gene: TRBD2
CDR3 length: 14
clone size: -
V gene: TRBV4-3
CDR3 DNA: TGCGCCAGCAGCCAAGATCTGGGGGGGTCGACGCAGTATTTT
CDR3 protein: CASSQDLGGSTQYF

J gene: TRBJ1-5
D gene: -
CDR3 length: 18
clone size: -
V gene: TRBV4-3
CDR3 DNA: TGCGCCAGCAGCCAAGATATCAGTTCCGTCTATAGCAATCAGCCCCAGCATTTT
CDR3 protein: CASSQDISSVYSNQPQHF

J gene: TRBJ2-1
D gene: -
CDR3 length: 15
clone size: -
V gene: TRBV6-5
CDR3 DNA: TGTGCCAGCAGTTACGGGCCAGGGGATTACAATGAGCAGTTCTTC
CDR3 protein: CASSYGPGDYNEQFF

J gene: TRBJ2-2
D gene: TRBD1
CDR3 length: 16
clone size: -
V gene: TRBV5-4
CDR3 DNA: TGTGCCAGCAGCTATGCCGGGACAGGGTCGACCGGGGAGCTGTTTTTT
CDR3 protein: CASSYAGTGSTGELFF

J gene: TRBJ1-1
D gene: TRBD1
CDR3 length: 14
clone size: few
V gene: TRBV28
CDR3 DNA: TGTGCCAGCAGTTTTGGACAGGGTCGGACTGAAGCTTTCTTT
CDR3 protein: CASSFGQGRTEAFF

J gene: TRBJ1-2
D gene: TRBD1
CDR3 length: 14
clone size: -
V gene: TRBV9
CDR3 DNA: TGTGCCAGCAGCGCCGACCAGGGGGCGGACGGCTACACCTTC
CDR3 protein: CASSADQGADGYTF

J gene: TRBJ2-1
D gene: TRBD2
CDR3 length: 15
clone size: -
V gene: TRBV10-1
CDR3 DNA: TGCGCCAGCAGTGTTGGGACTAGGGACGACAATGAGCAGTTCTTC
CDR3 protein: CASSVGTRDDNEQFF

J gene: TRBJ1-4
D gene: -
CDR3 length: 14
clone size: -
V gene: TRBV10-3
CDR3 DNA: TGTGCCATCAGGGAGGGGTCGGGTAATGAAAAACTGTTTTTT
CDR3 protein: CAIREGSGNEKLFF

J gene: TRBJ2-1
D gene: TRBD1
CDR3 length: 12
clone size: -
V gene: TRBV5-1
CDR3 DNA: TGCGCCAGCAGCTTGGGGGGACAGGGTCTGTTCTTC
CDR3 protein: CASSLGGQGLFF

J gene: TRBJ1-1
D gene: -
CDR3 length: 15
clone size: -
V gene: TRBV5-1
CDR3 DNA: TGCGCCAGCAGCCCGACACAGGGACTGAACACTGAAGCTTTCTTT
CDR3 protein: CASSPTQGLNTEAFF

J gene: TRBJ1-2
D gene: -
CDR3 length: 13
clone size: -
V gene: TRBV24-1
CDR3 DNA: TGTGCCACCAGCTACGGGGAGGGCTCTGGCTACACCTTC
CDR3 protein: CATSYGEGSGYTF

J gene: TRBJ2-7
D gene: -
CDR3 length: 8
clone size: -
V gene: TRBV10-1
CDR3 DNA: TGCGCCAGCAATCCGAGGTACTTC
CDR3 protein: CASNPRYF

J gene: TRBJ1-2
D gene: -
CDR3 length: 15
clone size: -
V gene: TRBV21-1
CDR3 DNA: TGTGCCAGCAGCAAAGAAAGACCTCAGAACTATGGCTACACCTTC
CDR3 protein: CASSKERPQNYGYTF

J gene: TRBJ2-3
D gene: -
CDR3 length: 16
clone size: -
V gene: TRBV5-5
CDR3 DNA: TGTGCCAGCAGCTTGGGGTTCGGGGTAGGGACAGATACGCAGTATTTT
CDR3 protein: CASSLGFGVGTDTQYF

J gene: TRBJ1-2
D gene: TRBD1
CDR3 length: 16
clone size: -
V gene: TRBV18
CDR3 DNA: TGTGCCAGCTCACCCTTGTGGACAGGCGATAACTATGGCTACACCTTC
CDR3 protein: CASSPLWTGDNYGYTF

J gene: TRBJ1-5
D gene: -
CDR3 length: 14
clone size: -
V gene: TRBV2
CDR3 DNA: TGTGCCAGCAGTGAAGAACAGACCAATCAGCCCCAGCATTTT
CDR3 protein: CASSEEQTNQPQHF

J gene: TRBJ1-1
D gene: -
CDR3 length: 15
clone size: -
V gene: TRBV6-2/TRBV6-3
CDR3 DNA: TGTGCCAGCAGCCTCTACCTTGACCCGAACACTGAAGCTTTCTTT
CDR3 protein: CASSLYLDPNTEAFF

J gene: TRBJ2-3
D gene: TRBD1
CDR3 length: 13
clone size: once
V gene: TRBV27
CDR3 DNA: TGTGCCAGCAAGGGGGCCGGCACAGATACGCAGTATTTT
CDR3 protein: CASKGAGTDTQYF

J gene: TRBJ1-1
D gene: -
CDR3 length: 16
clone size: -
V gene: TRBV19
CDR3 DNA: TGTGCCAGTAGTATCGAGGCGGCACCGAGTAACACTGAAGCTTTCTTT
CDR3 protein: CASSIEAAPSNTEAFF

J gene: TRBJ2-1
D gene: TRBD1
CDR3 length: 16
clone size: -
V gene: TRBV7-2
CDR3 DNA: TGTGCCAGCAGCTTAGCCAGGACAGGTGGTACCGATGAGCAGTTCTTC
CDR3 protein: CASSLARTGGTDEQFF

J gene: TRBJ2-1
D gene: -
CDR3 length: 15
clone size: -
V gene: TRBV15
CDR3 DNA: TGTGCCACCAGCAGAGGCCGGGACATCGGCAATGAGCAGTTCTTC
CDR3 protein: CATSRGRDIGNEQFF

J gene: TRBJ2-2
D gene: -
CDR3 length: 15
clone size: once
V gene: TRBV10-3
CDR3 DNA: TGTGCCATCAGTGAGTCAAATGCAGGAACCGGGGAGCTGTTTTTT
CDR3 protein: CAISESNAGTGELFF

J gene: TRBJ1-2
D gene: TRBD1
CDR3 length: 12
clone size: -
V gene: TRBV28
CDR3 DNA: TGTGCCAGCAGTCTGGGACAGTATGGCTACACCTTC
CDR3 protein: CASSLGQYGYTF

J gene: TRBJ1-2
D gene: TRBD1
CDR3 length: 16
clone size: once
V gene: TRBV4-3
CDR3 DNA: TGCGCCAGCAGCCAAGATCGGGTAGGGGGCCTCTATGGCTACACCTTC
CDR3 protein: CASSQDRVGGLYGYTF